The 23 T cell receptor beta chains in this list originate from one sample, sequenced in a study of control samples from healthy donors and cancer patients. Some clones are missing from TCRdb's copy, which holds only in-frame ones; the method was immunoSEQ multiplex PCR. The sample has 150,000 to 200,000 clones; nearly 90% are singletons. Sequenced sample: blood. Receptors were obtained from a woman aged 45-59 years in good health.

The rearrangement links TRBV2 to TRBJ2-1; D unresolved. Trimming stripped 6 bases from V and 0 bases from J, with 9 bases between. The CDR3 runs 14 residues. Per the germline V gene, CDR1 is SNHLY and CDR2 is FYNNEI. The CDR3 is CASRERGSYNEQFF. Written as DNA, the CDR3 is TGTGCCAGCAGGGAGCGTGGCTCCTACAATGAGCAGTTCTTC.

This chain links TRBV5-4 with TRBJ2-2; D remains unclear. Germline assignment: CDR1 SGHNT and CDR2 YYREEE (reference sequence). The CDR3 has 14 amino acids. Deletions cut 4 bases from V and 4 bases from J, with 11 bases between. DNA for the CDR3: TGTGCCAGCAGCCCCCCTGTAAGCACCGGGGAGCTGTTTTTT. The encoded protein is CASSPPVSTGELFF.

Details on this clone: In the same sample, other DNA sequences code for this CDR3. The chain couples TRBV7-3 to TRBJ1-2, with no clear D. The CDR3 sequence is 13 residues long. V shed 5 bases and J shed 6 bases, with 13 bases lying between them. Germline V lookup: CDR1 SGHTA, CDR2 FQGTGA. CDR3: CASSPGPEDGYTF. The CDR3 coding sequence is TGTGCCAGCAGCCCGGGCCCGGAAGATGGCTACACCTTC. The variable domain in full, with the rest retrieved from reference TRBV7-3 and TRBJ1-2, is GAGVSQTPSNKVTEKGKYVELRCDPISGHTALYWYRQSLGQGPEFLIYFQGTGAADDSGLPNDRFFAVRPEGSVSTLKIQRTERGDSAVYLCASSPGPEDGYTFGSGTRLTVV.

The chain has TRBV30 and TRBJ1-2; D is uncertain. V lost 0 bases to trimming and J lost 9 bases, with 11 bases between them. This CDR3 contains 12 residues. From germline, CDR1 is GTSNPN and CDR2 SVGIG (reference sequence). DNA of the CDR3: TGTGCCTGGAGTGTACAACAGACGCGCTACACCTTC. Encoded protein: CAWSVQQTRYTF.

The chain employs TRBV11-2 and TRBJ2-5; 8 nucleotides match TRBD1. Germline V gene data show CDR1 as SGHAT and CDR2 as FQNNGV. The ends lost 7 bases at V and 7 bases at J; junction bases unmatched: 11. There are 14 residues in the CDR3. CDR3 loop: CASTLSTGESTQYF. The CDR3 nucleotides read TGTGCCAGCACCCTATCGACAGGGGAATCGACCCAGTACTTC.

The V gene is TRBV5-1, the J gene TRBJ2-1; the D gene could be TRBD1 or TRBD2 (5 bases each). The V gene's germline CDR1 is SGHRS and CDR2 YFSETQ. Trimming shortened V by 0 bases and J by 5 bases, and 12 bases separated the two germline ends. The CDR3 is made up of 15 amino acids. In DNA form, the CDR3 reads TGCGCCAGCAGCTTGGACGGGGCAGAGCACAATGAGCAGTTCTTC. Translating gives CASSLDGAEHNEQFF. The variable domain in full, with the rest retrieved from reference TRBV5-1 and TRBJ2-1, is KAGVTQTPRYLIKTRGQQVTLSCSPISGHRSVSWYQQTPGQGLQFLFEYFSETQRNKGNFPGRFSGRQFSNSRSEMNVSTLELGDSALYLCASSLDGAEHNEQFFGPGTRLTVL.

The chain links TRBV27 to TRBJ1-2; D is uncertain. The CDR3 spans 15 residues. V lost 3 bases to trimming and J lost 0 bases, with 11 bases between them. Germline CDR1 is MNHEY and CDR2 is SMNVEV (reference sequence). The CDR3 loop reads CASSFQPPSNYGYTF. The CDR3 DNA follows: TGTGCCAGCAGTTTTCAGCCACCCTCTAACTATGGCTACACCTTC.

The sample holds a few counts of this clone. The CDR3 spells CASSEGDLSPLHF. The CDR3 DNA reads TGTGCCAGCAGTGAAGGGGACTTATCACCCCTCCACTTT. The gene calls are TRBV2 and TRBJ1-6; tentatively, D is TRBD1 (5 bases). The CDR3 consists of 13 residues. CDR1 and CDR2 (germline): SNHLY, FYNNEI. Trimming shortened V by 1 base and J by 10 bases, and 8 bases separated the two germline ends.

This chain joins TRBV2 and TRBJ2-3; D not resolved. Trimming left V 4 bases short and J 2 bases short, with 7 bases between. The germline V gene has CDR1 SNHLY and CDR2 FYNNEI. The CDR3 sequence is 13 residues long. CDR3 in amino acids: CASSVALTDTQYF. The CDR3, as DNA: TGTGCCAGCAGTGTGGCGCTCACAGATACGCAGTATTTT.

The chain carries TRBV5-1 and TRBJ1-1; D unclear. The CDR3 length is 14 residues. Germline V gives CDR1 SGHRS, CDR2 YFSETQ. V lost 10 bases, J lost 2 bases, and 18 bases lay in between. The CDR3 reads CACGVGTGNTEAFF. The CDR3 DNA reads as TGCGCCTGTGGGGTGGGAACGGGAAACACTGAAGCTTTCTTT.

The rearrangement joins TRBV6-5 to TRBJ1-5, with D unclear. This CDR3 spans 13 amino acids. Trimming pared 6 bases from V and 0 bases from J, leaving 6 bases between. Germline CDR1 reads MNHEY; CDR2 reads SVGAGI. This CDR3 reads CASRPNSNQPQHF. The CDR3 DNA reads as TGTGCCAGCAGGCCTAATAGCAATCAGCCCCAGCATTTT.

V and J are TRBV30 and TRBJ1-1, with D perhaps matching TRBD1 (5 bases). The CDR3 has 15 amino acids. The V end lost 5 bases, the J end lost 1 base, and 17 bases lay between the germline ends. Looked up from germline, CDR1 is GTSNPN and CDR2 is SVGIG (reference sequence). The CDR3 nucleotides are TGTGCCTGGGATACCTCTATGCAGGGGAACACTGAAGCTTTCTTT. It yields the protein CAWDTSMQGNTEAFF.

The chain uses TRBV5-4 and TRBJ2-1, with 13 bases that match TRBD2. The V segment lost 0 bases and the J segment 7 bases; nucleotides outside the gene matches: 7. This CDR3 spans 17 amino acids. Germline values: CDR1 SGHNT, CDR2 YYREEE (reference sequence). The CDR3 nucleotides are TGTGCCAGCAGCTTGGGAACGGGACTAGCGGGAAGGAATGAGCAGTTCTTC. This gives the protein CASSLGTGLAGRNEQFF.

This chain uses TRBV25-1 with TRBJ2-5; no clear D. CDR1 and CDR2 from the germline V gene are MGHDK and SYGVNS. Deletions cut 7 bases from V and 5 bases from J, with 14 bases between. The CDR3 is 13 amino acids. The CDR3 coding sequence is TGTGCCAGCAATATGAACCCTTACGAGACCCAGTACTTC. Translated, it gives CASNMNPYETQYF.

The rearrangement links TRBV7-9 to TRBJ2-5, with a possible D match to TRBD2 (6 bases). The CDR3 has 13 amino acids. V gave up 7 bases and J gave up 3 bases, with 12 bases separating them. The germline V gene encodes CDR1 SEHNR and CDR2 FQNEAQ (reference sequence). The DNA of the CDR3 is TGTGCCAGCACCACGTGGGGGGAAGAGACCCAGTACTTC. It specifies CASTTWGEETQYF.

The CDR3, as DNA: TGTGCCACCTTCTCGGGAGGCCATAGCAATCAGCCCCAGCATTTT. Translated: CATFSGGHSNQPQHF. V and J are TRBV6-6 and TRBJ1-5; D is ambiguous. CDR3 length: 15 residues. The V end lost 10 bases, the J end lost 0 bases, and 16 bases lay between the germline ends. CDR1 is MNHNY and CDR2 is SVGAGI in the germline V gene (reference sequence).

CDR3 nucleotide sequence: TGTGCCAGCAGCCCAGCGGGGCTCTCCTACAATGAGCAGTTCTTC. It translates to CASSPAGLSYNEQFF. V is TRBV5-6 and J is TRBJ2-1; 7 nucleotides match TRBD2. In germline, CDR1 is SGHDT, CDR2 YYEEEE. CDR3 length: 15 amino acids. V shed 4 bases and J 0 bases; nucleotides not matched to a gene: 4. Complete variable domain (other parts from reference TRBV5-6 and TRBJ2-1): DAGVTQSPTHLIKTRGQQVTLRCSPKSGHDTVSWYQQALGQGPQFIFQYYEEEERQRGNFPDRFSGHQFPNYSSELNVNALLLGDSALYLCASSPAGLSYNEQFFGPGTRLTVL.

The CDR3 loop reads CASSVEVGGKGGYTF. CDR3 bases: TGTGCCAGCAGCGTAGAGGTGGGCGGGAAGGGTGGCTACACCTTC. This chain joins TRBV9 and TRBJ1-2; no definite D call. The V gene's germline CDR1 is SGDLS and CDR2 YYNGEE. The CDR3 extends over 15 amino acids. V lost 0 bases, J lost 7 bases, and 16 bases lay in between.

This rearrangement joins TRBV9 to TRBJ1-2, with 7 bases lining up with TRBD1. CDR3 length equals 14 residues. V shed 4 bases and J 2 bases; nucleotides not matched to a gene: 5. Per germline, CDR1 SGDLS and CDR2 YYNGEE. CDR3 in DNA: TGTGCCAGCAGCCTTCGGGACAGAAACTATGGCTACACCTTC. Its translation is CASSLRDRNYGYTF.

J is TRBJ1-2 and V is TRBV29-1, with TRBD1 matching 8 bases. The CDR3 length is 12 residues. The V and J ends lost 7 bases and 2 bases, in that order; junction bases with no gene match: 3. Germline V gene lookup returns CDR1 SQVTM and CDR2 ANQGSEA. CDR3 loop: CSAGQANYGYTF. The CDR3, as DNA: TGCAGCGCGGGACAGGCAAACTATGGCTACACCTTC.

This clone appeared once. CDR3 amino acids: CSASGQGGGGYTF. DNA of the CDR3: TGCAGTGCTAGTGGCCAGGGAGGGGGTGGCTACACCTTC. The chain joins TRBV20-1 to TRBJ1-2; possible D gene TRBD1, 6 bases. The V end lost 3 bases, the J end lost 7 bases, and 15 bases lay between the germline ends. Germline V gene lookup returns CDR1 DFQATT and CDR2 SNEGSKA (reference sequence). The CDR3 is 13 amino acids.

The V gene is TRBV5-5, the J gene TRBJ1-5; D remains ambiguous. Trimming took off 0 bases at V and 2 bases at J, with 6 bases between the two ends. Germline CDR1 reads SGHKS; CDR2 reads YYEKEE (reference sequence). The CDR3 covers 14 residues. The CDR3 DNA reads TGTGCCAGCAGCTTGGCCGGGGGCAATCAGCCCCAGCATTTT. Translated: CASSLAGGNQPQHF. The full variable domain, in which reference TRBV5-5 and TRBJ1-5 provide the parts outside the CDR3, is DAGVTQSPTHLIKTRGQQVTLRCSPISGHKSVSWYQQVLGQGPQFIFQYYEKEERGRGNFPDRFSARQFPNYSSELNVNALLLGDSALYLCASSLAGGNQPQHFGDGTRLSIL.

The chain is built from TRBV2 and TRBJ2-7, with 9 bases that match TRBD2. The CDR3 consists of 15 residues. The trim removed 4 bases at V and 3 bases at J, leaving 7 bases unmatched. Germline V gives CDR1 SNHLY, CDR2 FYNNEI. The CDR3 loop is CASSGIGTSFYEQYF. The CDR3, as DNA: TGTGCCAGCAGTGGGATTGGGACTAGCTTCTACGAGCAGTACTTC. Drawing the rest from reference TRBV2 and TRBJ2-7, the complete variable domain is EPEVTQTPSHQVTQMGQEVILRCVPISNHLYFYWYRQILGQKVEFLVSFYNNEISEKSEIFDDQFSVERPDGSNFTLKIRSTKLEDSAMYFCASSGIGTSFYEQYFGPGTRLTVT.